Listed below are T cell receptor beta chains from one sample, sequenced in a study of CD8 T cells in ankylosing spondylitis. Using its own MiXCR run on the 5' RACE reads, TCRdb lists one record per CDR3 protein. The sample holds around 25,000 distinct CDR3 sequences; approximately 16% are singletons and the top ten take around 28%. The sequenced sample was blood. The receptors stem from a male donor with ankylosing spondylitis or in good health (not recorded which). Each CDR3 is given with its conserved first and last residue. The D gene is left open where the match is weak. A clone size is listed for some rows: how often the clone was seen (once, few, many), or a class if it is expanded.

>15|NA|few|TRBV27|TRBJ1-3
CASRATGISGNTIYF
TGTGCCAGCAGAGCTACAGGGATCTCTGGAAACACCATATATTTT
>15|TRBD1|NA|TRBV5-1|TRBJ1-4
CASSLYGTGEEKLFF
TGCGCCAGCAGCTTGTATGGAACAGGGGAAGAAAAACTGTTTTTT
>15|NA|many|TRBV28|TRBJ1-1
CASYYAGGQVTEAFF
TGTGCCAGCTACTACGCCGGGGGGCAGGTAACTGAAGCTTTCTTT
>14|NA|NA|TRBV6-5|TRBJ2-5
CASSPPGQRETQYF
TGTGCCAGCAGCCCACCTGGACAGAGGGAGACCCAGTACTTC
>16|TRBD2|NA|TRBV28|TRBJ2-7
CASRASGSFGSYEQYF
TGTGCCAGCAGGGCTAGCGGGAGCTTTGGGTCCTACGAGCAGTACTTC
>13|TRBD2|few|TRBV29-1|TRBJ2-5
CSAGTSGQETQYF
TGCAGCGCTGGGACTAGCGGACAAGAGACCCAGTACTTC
>14|NA|few|TRBV5-5|TRBJ2-3
CASSSPVVTDTQYF
TGTGCCAGCAGCTCCCCGGTTGTGACAGATACGCAGTATTTT
>15|NA|few|TRBV29-1|TRBJ2-2
CSGNQPGHYNGELFF
TGCAGCGGGAACCAGCCGGGACACTATAACGGGGAGCTGTTTTTT
>15|TRBD2|once|TRBV28|TRBJ2-2
CASRGTSGSVGELFF
TGTGCCAGCAGAGGGACTAGCGGGAGCGTCGGGGAGCTGTTTTTT
>15|NA|NA|TRBV14|TRBJ1-3
CASSQVGHSGNTIYF
TGTGCCAGCAGCCAAGTGGGGCACAGTGGAAACACCATATATTTT
>14|NA|NA|TRBV11-2|TRBJ2-2
CASEARGRTGELFF
TGTGCCAGCGAAGCGCGGGGTCGGACCGGGGAGCTGTTTTTT
>12|TRBD2|NA|TRBV20-1|TRBJ2-7
CSARGLAVEQYF
TGCAGTGCTAGAGGACTAGCGGTGGAGCAGTACTTC
>14|TRBD1|NA|TRBV27|TRBJ2-1
CASSFGTVYNEQFF
TGTGCCAGCAGTTTCGGGACAGTATACAATGAGCAGTTCTTC
>14|NA|many|TRBV24-1|TRBJ2-5
CATSDSGYQETQYF
TGTGCCACCAGTGATTCAGGGTACCAAGAGACCCAGTACTTC
>16|TRBD1|few|TRBV4-2|TRBJ1-2
CASSQETGLVGYGYTF
TGTGCCAGCAGCCAAGAGACAGGGTTGGTTGGCTATGGCTACACCTTC
>15|NA|many|TRBV7-2|TRBJ2-1
CASSFRGPPYNEQFF
TGTGCCAGCAGCTTTCGTGGTCCCCCCTACAATGAGCAGTTCTTC
>12|NA|many|TRBV7-2|TRBJ2-1
CASSLPGNEQFF
TGTGCCAGCAGCTTACCCGGAAATGAGCAGTTCTTC
>15|NA|many|TRBV24-1|TRBJ2-7
CATSESGRPGYEQYF
TGTGCCACCAGTGAATCAGGGCGGCCGGGGTACGAGCAGTACTTC
>13|NA|NA|TRBV9|TRBJ2-1
CASSGTVLWEQFF
TGTGCCAGCAGCGGGACCGTCCTTTGGGAGCAGTTCTTC
>14|NA|few|TRBV20-1|TRBJ2-4
CSARDLVAKNIQYF
TGCAGTGCCAGGGACTTGGTAGCCAAAAACATTCAGTACTTC
>13|NA|few|TRBV25-1|TRBJ2-6
CASSEYGANVLTF
TGTGCCAGCAGTGAATATGGGGCCAACGTCCTGACTTTC
>15|TRBD1|few|TRBV6-2/TRBV6-3|TRBJ2-1
CASSYVQGTYNEQFF
TGTGCCAGCAGTTACGTACAGGGGACCTACAATGAGCAGTTCTTC
>15|TRBD1|many|TRBV27|TRBJ2-1
CASSPTGASYNEQFF
TGTGCCAGCAGTCCTACAGGGGCCTCCTACAATGAGCAGTTCTTC
>15|TRBD1|few|TRBV7-9|TRBJ1-1
CASSFSRDRGTEAFF
TGTGCCAGCAGCTTTAGCCGGGACAGGGGAACTGAAGCTTTCTTT
>16|NA|NA|TRBV20-1|TRBJ1-1
CSAWSYVRGGGQGAFF
TGCAGTGCCTGGAGTTACGTCAGGGGCGGAGGTCAAGGTGCTTTCTTT
>14|TRBD1|many|TRBV20-1|TRBJ2-3
CSARKTGDADTQYF
TGCAGTGCTCGTAAGACAGGGGACGCAGATACGCAGTATTTT
>14|NA|many|TRBV20-1|TRBJ2-7
CSAPWTGNHYEQYF
TGCAGTGCTCCTTGGACCGGGAACCACTACGAGCAGTACTTC
>13|NA|many|TRBV7-9|TRBJ2-3
CASSPKWADTQYF
TGTGCCAGCAGCCCTAAGTGGGCAGATACGCAGTATTTT
>13|NA|many|TRBV28|TRBJ1-4
CASSPPGWEKLFF
TGTGCCAGCAGTCCCCCGGGTTGGGAAAAACTGTTTTTT
>14|NA|many|TRBV6-2/TRBV6-3|TRBJ1-1
CASSFMTLGTEAFF
TGTGCCAGCAGCTTTATGACCTTAGGGACTGAAGCTTTCTTT
>17|TRBD1|NA|TRBV12-3/TRBV12-4|TRBJ2-3
CASSLARGGTGADTQYF
TGTGCCAGCAGTTTAGCGCGAGGAGGGACAGGGGCAGATACGCAGTATTTT
>13|NA|NA|TRBV5-1|TRBJ2-2
CASSERNTGELFF
TGCGCCAGCAGCGAAAGAAACACCGGGGAGCTGTTTTTT
>16|NA|many|TRBV28|TRBJ1-5
CASSAPKGTSNQPQHF
TGTGCCAGCAGCGCACCCAAGGGGACTAGCAATCAGCCCCAGCATTTT